This TCR beta chain was sequenced during a study of CD8 T cells in ankylosing spondylitis (dated by TCRdb to 2017 to 2019). The study in broad terms: The study profiled T cell receptor beta repertoires in healthy donors and ankylosing spondylitis patients to find disease-linked TCR variants. Peripheral blood was sampled, and synovial fluid was also collected from ankylosing spondylitis patients. The full study cohort was made up of about 24 ankylosing spondylitis patients and roughly 98 healthy donors. Study-wide conclusions, independent of this receptor: The disease-linked clones were reported to be significantly enriched in matched synovial fluid samples from ankylosing spondylitis patients. Some TCR beta motif variants had previously been reported in synovial fluid and blood of reactive arthritis patients, which suggested common disease-initiation mechanisms. Blood from ankylosing spondylitis patients appeared to be characterized by a TCR beta motif composed of under 10 highly homologous amino acid variants. In peripheral blood, the disease-linked clones were found at relatively low frequencies and had a CD8+ phenotype.

This clonotype was picked up a small number of times. Its antigen has not been determined. No quality values exist for individual bases; no much larger clone is one base distant. Relative to germline, V is missing 8 bases and J is missing 4 bases, with 6 bases of the junction outside any gene match. The CDR3 starts with the cysteine, ends with the phenylalanine, and has 14 residues. The DNA shown is the 42-base CDR3, in frame from base 1. Sequenced on an Illumina HiSeq 2500. Quantitative 5'-RACE with molecular barcodes was the method used to prepare the TCR beta libraries. The original pipeline was this. To identify disease-linked TCR variants, a new computational method was used, one built on a probabilistic model of VDJ rearrangement. TCRdb handled the public reads itself, with Q25 trimming in fastp and clone calling in MiXCR, and kept productive beta chains. CDR3 protein duplicates are merged, each entry listing the most common genes and DNA. The V and J calls and clone size come from TCRdb's table, not from the authors' own analysis. In all, the sample holds under 550,000 distinct CDR3 sequences, and roughly 27% of those were seen once. About 1% of the sample rests with the top ten.

This sequence originates from a male donor with ankylosing spondylitis. In this chain, TRBV12-3 or TRBV12-4 is recombined with TRBJ1-5; a stretch of 9 junction bases matches TRBD1. Sequenced material: blood, either unsorted or a sorted T cell fraction (not recorded which). The sequenced DNA is TGTGCCAGCGAATGGACAGGGGCAAATCAGCCCCAGCATTTT. This sequence encodes CASEWTGANQPQHF.